The clone carrying this T cell receptor beta chain was observed at least ten times. Its target is unknown. The data derive from a study of response to subunit inactivated influenza vaccine. Study-level points and caveats: Each seasonal flu vaccination may recruit only limited new T cells, authors suggested.

TCRdb called the RT-PCR reads again in MiXCR, with one record for every CDR3 protein. The table shows hundreds of thousands of distinct CDR3 sequences, with around 13% occurring only once. This CDR3 is 12 amino acids long. Trimming removed 2 bases from V and 7 bases from J, with 6 bases in between. Germline V gene data show CDR1 as MGHRA and CDR2 as YSYEKL. This sample comprised PBMCs from blood, obtained roughly 15 days before vaccination. The rearrangement links TRBV4-1 to TRBJ2-1, with D unresolved. This sequence originates from a man aged 50 to 59 who received an inactivated influenza vaccine. The CDR3 spells CASSQLLNEQFF. The DNA for the CDR3 is TGCGCCAGCAGCCAACTCCTTAATGAGCAGTTCTTC.